This T cell receptor (beta chain) was sequenced in a study of T cell repertoires in cytomegalovirus infection. Study conclusions and caveats: The ex vivo response was dominated by HLA-C-restricted CMV-specific TCR beta clonotypes.

This clonotype was counted many times. Its antigen is not identified. TCRdb analysed the reads with MiXCR anew, one entry per CDR3 protein. This table holds roughly 990,000 distinct CDR3 sequences, 30% to 40% found once. V lost 1 base and J 3 bases, leaving 7 bases between the germline ends. The CDR3 loop spans 13 amino acids. In germline, CDR1 is SGHTA, CDR2 FQGNSA. This sequence originates from a human donor in good health (CMV status not recorded). Some clones in this sample may be carry-over from other donors' samples. The chain has TRBV7-2 and TRBJ2-7; D not certain. The sequencing used cultured CD8+ T cells from PBMCs, collected from culture after CMV antigen stimulation. The CDR3: CASSLDRLYEQYV. CDR3 nucleotides: TGTGCCAGCAGCTTAGATAGACTCTACGAGCAGTACGTC.